This record looks at one T cell receptor (beta chain) sequence and its context. The sample is drawn from a study of blood T cell repertoires in COVID-19. At the level of the study: Nucleic acid was either cDNA or gDNA, and it came from T cells, B-cell-depleted T cells, or PBMCs.

Only in-frame clones appear in the TCRdb table, and some are missing; sequencing was by immunoSEQ multiplex PCR. This table has around 300,000 clones, 88% appearing once. This CDR3 has 15 amino acids. Germline assignment: CDR1 SGHRS and CDR2 YFSETQ. Unmatched junction bases numbered 6, after V lost 3 bases and J lost 4 bases. In assigning cohorts, the study relied on participant-reported clinical history. This sequence joins TRBV5-1 and TRBJ1-3, with 8 bases aligning to TRBD1. The source of this sequence is a woman in her 50s who had recovered from COVID-19. Sequencing was carried out using PBMCs or T cells enriched from blood (not recorded which). CDR3 sequence (DNA): TGCGCCAGCAGCTCGACAGGGGTGAAGGGAAACACCATATATTTT. Protein product: CASSSTGVKGNTIYF.